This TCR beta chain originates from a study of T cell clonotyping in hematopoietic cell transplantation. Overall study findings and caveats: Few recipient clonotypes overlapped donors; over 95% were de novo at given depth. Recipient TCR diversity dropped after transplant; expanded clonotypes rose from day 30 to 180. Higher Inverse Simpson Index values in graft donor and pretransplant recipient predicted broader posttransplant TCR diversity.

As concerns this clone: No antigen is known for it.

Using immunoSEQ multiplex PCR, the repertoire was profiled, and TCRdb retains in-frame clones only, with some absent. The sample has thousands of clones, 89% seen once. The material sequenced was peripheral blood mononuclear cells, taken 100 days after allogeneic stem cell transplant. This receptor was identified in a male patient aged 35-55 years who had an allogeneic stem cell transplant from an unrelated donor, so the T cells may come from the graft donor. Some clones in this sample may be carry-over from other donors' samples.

CDR3 nucleotide sequence: TGTGCCAGCAGCTTAGACCAGGGGGCTGGGGAGACCCAGTACTTC. Protein: CASSLDQGAGETQYF. The chain recombines TRBV7-3 with TRBJ2-5, with 8 bases lining up with TRBD1. The ends lost 2 bases at V and 5 bases at J; junction bases unmatched: 7. Germline V gene lookup returns CDR1 SGHTA and CDR2 FQGTGA. The CDR3 is 15 amino acids.